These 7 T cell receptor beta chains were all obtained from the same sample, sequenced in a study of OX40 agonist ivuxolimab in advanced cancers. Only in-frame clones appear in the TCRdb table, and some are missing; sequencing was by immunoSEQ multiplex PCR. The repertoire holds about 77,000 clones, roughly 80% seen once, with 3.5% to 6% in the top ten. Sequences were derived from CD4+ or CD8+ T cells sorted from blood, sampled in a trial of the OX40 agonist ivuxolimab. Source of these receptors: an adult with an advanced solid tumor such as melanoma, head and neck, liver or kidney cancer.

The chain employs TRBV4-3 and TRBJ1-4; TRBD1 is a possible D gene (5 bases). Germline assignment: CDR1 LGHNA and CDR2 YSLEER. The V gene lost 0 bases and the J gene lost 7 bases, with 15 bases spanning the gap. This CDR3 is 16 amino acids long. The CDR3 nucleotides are TGCGCCAGCAGCCAAGAATCTCGGGGCAAGAGTGAAAAACTGTTTTTT. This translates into CASSQESRGKSEKLFF.

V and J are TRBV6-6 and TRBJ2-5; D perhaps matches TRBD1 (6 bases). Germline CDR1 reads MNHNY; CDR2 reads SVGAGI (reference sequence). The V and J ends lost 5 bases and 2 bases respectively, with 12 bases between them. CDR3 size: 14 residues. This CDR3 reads CASSTGTQQETQYF. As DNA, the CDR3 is TGTGCCAGCAGTACCGGGACACAACAAGAGACCCAGTACTTC.

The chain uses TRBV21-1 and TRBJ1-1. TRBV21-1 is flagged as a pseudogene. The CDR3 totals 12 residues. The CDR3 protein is CASSTCRTEAFF. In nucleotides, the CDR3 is TGTGCCAGCAGCACTTGTCGGACTGAAGCTTTCTTT.

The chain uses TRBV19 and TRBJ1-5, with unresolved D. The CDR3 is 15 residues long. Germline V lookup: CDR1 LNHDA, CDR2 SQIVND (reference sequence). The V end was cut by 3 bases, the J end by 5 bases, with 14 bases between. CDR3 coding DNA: TGTGCCAGTAGTATTCTAGGCAGAAATGATCAGCCCCAGCATTTT. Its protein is CASSILGRNDQPQHF.

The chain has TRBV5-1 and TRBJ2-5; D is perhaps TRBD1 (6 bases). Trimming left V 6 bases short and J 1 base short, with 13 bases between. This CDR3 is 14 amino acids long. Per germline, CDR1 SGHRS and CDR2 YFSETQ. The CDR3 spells CASTLRTVQETQYF. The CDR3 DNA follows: TGCGCCAGCACGCTTCGGACAGTCCAAGAGACCCAGTACTTC.

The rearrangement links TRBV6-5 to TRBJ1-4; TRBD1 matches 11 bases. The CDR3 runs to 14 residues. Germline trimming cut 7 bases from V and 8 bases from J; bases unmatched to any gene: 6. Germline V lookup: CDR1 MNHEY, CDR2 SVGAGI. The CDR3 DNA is TGTGCCAGCAAACGGAGGGACAGGGGGGAAAAACTGTTTTTT. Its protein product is CASKRRDRGEKLFF.

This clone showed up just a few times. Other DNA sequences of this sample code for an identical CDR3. The CDR3 DNA is TGTGCCAGCAGCCCCGGACAGAGCCAAGAGACCCAGTACTTC. Encoded protein: CASSPGQSQETQYF. This chain joins TRBV28 and TRBJ2-5, with D perhaps matching TRBD1 (6 bases). The ends were cut back, 6 bases at V and 1 base at J, with 12 bases in the middle. The CDR3 contains 14 residues. The germline V gene encodes CDR1 MDHEN and CDR2 SYDVKM.